The rows below give T cell receptor beta chains drawn from one sample of a study of T-cell reconstitution after alpha-beta-depleted transplantation in children. TCRdb re-derived calls from the PCR reads in MiXCR, one entry per CDR3 protein. Counted here are hundreds of thousands of distinct CDR3 sequences, around 14% occurring once; the ten biggest clones make up 0.79%. Material: PBMCs, obtained before TCRalphabeta/CD19-depleted stem cell transplant. The receptors here all came from a girl aged 2 to 9 with congenital amegakaryocytic thrombocytopenia, due to receive a stem cell transplant. The CDR3 runs from the conserved cysteine through the conserved F or W. The D gene is left open where the match is weak. Expanded clones are given a class, and other clones once, few, many or no size at all.

v_gene	d_gene	j_gene	abundance	CDR3nt	CDR3aa
TRBV20-1	TRBD1	TRBJ2-5	.	TGCAGTGCTAAAACAGGGGGCGGGGAAGAGACCCAGTACTTC	CSAKTGGGEETQYF
TRBV7-2	.	TRBJ2-1	many	TGTGCCAGCAGCCCAGTGACCTACAATGAGCAGTTCTTC	CASSPVTYNEQFF
TRBV19	TRBD1	TRBJ2-1	many	TGTGCCAGTAATCGGGACAGGGTAGTGGATGAGCAGTTCTTC	CASNRDRVVDEQFF
TRBV5-1	.	TRBJ2-6	.	TGCGCCAGCAGCTTAGACGGCTGGCTCTCTGGGGCCAACGTCCTGACTTTC	CASSLDGWLSGANVLTF
TRBV20-1	.	TRBJ2-3	many	TGCAGTGCTAGAGATCGGGTAGAGGTTGTAGATACGCAGTATTTT	CSARDRVEVVDTQYF
TRBV6-2/TRBV6-3	TRBD1	TRBJ1-5	.	TGTGCCAGCAGCCCAACAGGGGGCTTCAATCAGCCCCAGCATTTT	CASSPTGGFNQPQHF
TRBV12-3/TRBV12-4	.	TRBJ2-5	many	TGTGCCAGCAGTTTTGGCCGAAGTTGGGGAGAGACCCAGTACTTC	CASSFGRSWGETQYF
TRBV5-1	TRBD2	TRBJ2-1	many	TGCGCCAGCACTGCTCCCGGGACTAGCGCCTACAATGAGCAGTTCTTC	CASTAPGTSAYNEQFF
TRBV20-1	.	TRBJ2-4	few	TGCAGTGCAAATATCCTCTCGGCGGGCGGAAACATTCAGTACTTC	CSANILSAGGNIQYF
TRBV4-2	TRBD2	TRBJ2-7	many	TGTGCCAGCAGCCAAGGAGAGTTTAGCGGGATGGTCTACGAGCAGTACTTC	CASSQGEFSGMVYEQYF
TRBV20-1	TRBD1	TRBJ1-1	many	TGCAGTGCTTCTGAGACAGGGCGGGGGACTGAAGCTTTCTTT	CSASETGRGTEAFF
TRBV28	.	TRBJ2-7	few	TGTGCCAGCAGTTTTCCCCGTCCAAACAGGGGACTATCCTACGAGCAGTACTTC	CASSFPRPNRGLSYEQYF
TRBV7-9	.	TRBJ2-7	few	TGTGCCAGCAGCTTACCGGGCCTTAAGTCCCGTGAGCAGTACTTC	CASSLPGLKSREQYF
TRBV12-3/TRBV12-4	.	TRBJ2-3	many	TGTGCCTCCCGAGGCTCCATAAGCACAGATACGCAGTATTTT	CASRGSISTDTQYF
TRBV12-3/TRBV12-4	TRBD2	TRBJ2-2	many	TGTGCCAGCAGTTTCAGACTAGCGGGAGTAGTTAGGGAGCTGTTTTTT	CASSFRLAGVVRELFF
TRBV20-1	.	TRBJ1-5	.	TGCAGTGCTAGAGTGAACAATCAGCCCCAGCATTTT	CSARVNNQPQHF
TRBV20-1	.	TRBJ2-3	many	TGCAGTGCCGGACTTAGTTCCACAGATACGCAGTATTTT	CSAGLSSTDTQYF
TRBV5-1	.	TRBJ2-2	.	TGCGCCAGCAGCGAAATACAAAGCACCGGGGAGCTGTTTTTT	CASSEIQSTGELFF
TRBV29-1	.	TRBJ2-7	few	TGCCTATGCATGAAAGGGGACGAGCAGTACTTC	CLCMKGDEQYF
TRBV5-1	TRBD1	TRBJ2-1	.	TGCGCCAGCAGCGCTACCGGGACAGGGCCGCATGAGCAGTTCTTC	CASSATGTGPHEQFF
TRBV5-1	TRBD1	TRBJ2-7	.	TGCGCCAGCAGCTTGGAAGCCGCGACAGGGTTCGAGCAGTACTTC	CASSLEAATGFEQYF
TRBV3-1	.	TRBJ2-1	.	TGTGCCAGCAGCCCGATAAGGACCGGCTACAATGAGCAGTTCTTC	CASSPIRTGYNEQFF
TRBV12-3/TRBV12-4	TRBD1	TRBJ2-7	.	TGTGCCAGCACAGACAGGGGGGAGCAGTACTTC	CASTDRGEQYF
TRBV5-1	TRBD2	TRBJ2-7	many	TGCGCCAGCAGCCAAGAGCGGGAGCCCACTTACTGGGAGCAGTACTTC	CASSQEREPTYWEQYF
TRBV7-6	.	TRBJ2-2	many	TGTGCCAGCAGGAGCCCCTTCGGGGTGACCGGGGAGCTGTTTTTT	CASRSPFGVTGELFF
TRBV5-1	TRBD1	TRBJ2-7	few	TGCGCCAGCAGCTTGGAGGGACAGGGGGTAAGAGAGCAGTACTTC	CASSLEGQGVREQYF
TRBV5-6	TRBD1	TRBJ2-5	many	TGTGCCAGCAGCTTGGAATACAGGGGTCCAGGACGAGAGACCCAGTACTTC	CASSLEYRGPGRETQYF
TRBV12-3/TRBV12-4	.	TRBJ2-3	.	TGTGCCACGTCGGGGGCGGCCACAGATACGCAGTATTTT	CATSGAATDTQYF
TRBV12-3/TRBV12-4	.	TRBJ2-1	many	TGTGCCAGCAGTCACGACAGAAGTCTTCGGTTCTTC	CASSHDRSLRFF
TRBV20-1	.	TRBJ2-5	many	TGCAGTGCTAGTAGGCAGGGCCTGGAGACCCAGTACTTC	CSASRQGLETQYF
TRBV5-5	.	TRBJ1-2	many	TGTGCCAGCAGCTTGGTTATGCGGTCGGGCTACACCTTC	CASSLVMRSGYTF
TRBV20-1	TRBD1	TRBJ2-5	.	TGCAGTGCTCCCGGGACAGGGATTGAGACCCAGTACTTC	CSAPGTGIETQYF
TRBV19	.	TRBJ2-3	.	TGTGCCACCGAAAGTGGAGATACGCAGTATTTT	CATESGDTQYF
TRBV12-3/TRBV12-4	.	TRBJ2-2	many	TGTGCCAGCAGTTCCTACATGGGGAACCTGTTTTTT	CASSSYMGNLFF
TRBV11-2	TRBD2	TRBJ2-3	.	TGTGCCAGCAGCTTTTTACTAGCGGGAGGAGATACGCAGTATTTT	CASSFLLAGGDTQYF